This TCR beta chain was captured in a study of chemoradiotherapy in HPV16-positive cancers. Study-wide context: Functional T-cell assays on a couple of HPV16-positive patients' cells defined candidate HPV-specific clones and common TCR motifs.

Trimming shortened V by 2 bases and J by 16 bases, and 20 bases separated the two germline ends. The germline CDR1 and CDR2 sequences are MGHRA and YSYEKL. The CDR3 sequence is 14 residues long. Clones were read by immunoSEQ multiplex PCR, and TCRdb kept only the in-frame ones, dropping some. The sample lists approximately 800 clones; around nine tenths were seen once. The clonotype comes from a human donor with HPV-associated anogenital cancer. The chain links TRBV4-1 to TRBJ1-4, with D maybe TRBD1 (5 bases). This specimen was tumor tissue, taken from a patient who underwent chemoradiotherapy. The CDR3 region is CASSQPIERGEKFF. The DNA of the CDR3 is TGCGCCAGCAGCCAACCAATAGAGCGGGGGGAGAAGTTTTTT.